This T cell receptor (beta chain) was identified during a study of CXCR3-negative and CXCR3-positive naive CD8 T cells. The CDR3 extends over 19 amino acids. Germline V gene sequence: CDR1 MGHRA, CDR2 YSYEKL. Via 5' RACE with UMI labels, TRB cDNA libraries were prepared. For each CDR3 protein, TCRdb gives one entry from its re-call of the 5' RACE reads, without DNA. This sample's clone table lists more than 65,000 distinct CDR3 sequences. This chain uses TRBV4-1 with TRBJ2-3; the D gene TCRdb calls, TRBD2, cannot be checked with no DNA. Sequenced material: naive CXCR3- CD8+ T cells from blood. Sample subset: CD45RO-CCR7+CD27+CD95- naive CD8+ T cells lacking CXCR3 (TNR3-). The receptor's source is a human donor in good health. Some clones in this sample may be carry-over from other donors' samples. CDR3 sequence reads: CASSRTGTSGGAIGDTQYF.